The entry below gives a single T cell receptor beta chain sequence along with its context. Its binding antigen is unknown. Within one base of it there is no much larger clone, and no base qualities were kept. In the germline V gene, CDR1 corresponds to MDHEN and CDR2 to SYDVKM. Germline trimming: 6 bases from V, 5 bases from J; junction bases outside gene matches: 10. From the cysteine up to the phenylalanine, the CDR3 has a length of 15 residues. Of all the DNA, just the CDR3 is kept, 45 bases in frame from base 1. In total, 630 or so healthy bone marrow donors made up the cohort. Cohort members were all nominally healthy when sampled, although unrecorded immune exposures were likely present. The donor tested CMV seropositive and was one of the 289 seropositive cohort members. A peripheral blood sample was provided by each donor, and peripheral blood mononuclear cells were used for TCR beta sequencing. Genomic DNA extraction from the blood cell samples was performed with the Qiagen DNeasy Blood Extraction Kit.

This specimen belongs to a study of cytomegalovirus exposure and HLA in healthy donors (dated by TCRdb to about 2017). Background on the whole study: According to an earlier analysis of a few hundred of the donors, 150 million to 200 million T cells yielded 117 million unique TCR beta sequences and approximately 280 Gb of sequence data. An early release covering 500 to 750 HLA-typed donors comprised around 300 gigabases of sequencing data and roughly 85 million unique TCR sequences. The genetic ancestry cluster associated with self-reported Caucasian donors included about 84% of the roughly 360 genotyped donors. The study was designed to test whether signatures of past pathogen exposure could be identified by cataloging public T cell receptors. The study profiled the T cell repertoires of under 850 subjects by immunosequencing and related them to cytomegalovirus serostatus. Besides the first cohort of 666 subjects, a separate validation cohort made up of over a hundred different subjects was used. To predict cytomegalovirus infection status, the study combined high-throughput TCR immunosequencing, statistical association of individual TCRs with disease status, and machine learning. To study patterns of TCR occurrence, a later analysis re-analyzed previously published TCR beta repertoires from just over 650 donors and added high-resolution HLA genotyping. In the later analysis, no new phenotypic data were used to find candidate immune exposures; instead, reliance was placed on TCR beta sequences and their occurrence across donors. In an earlier analysis of 500 to 650 of the donors, high-throughput TCR beta sequencing was used to judge whether each TCR beta V gene segment behaved as functional or pseudogenic. Alongside the repertoire data, information on donor age, sex, ethnicity and CMV serostatus was compiled. A later genetic analysis took genome-wide SNP genotypes for about 65% of the roughly 670 donors and used that subset as a discovery cohort. Every discovery cohort repertoire had been produced on one sequencing platform. HLA typing included class I and class II loci at four-digit resolution. The number of typed donors differed by locus: roughly 629-640 for A, B, C, DRB1 and DQB1; 500 to 550 for DQA1; some 610 for DPA1; and around 450 for DPB1. Because of strong linkage in the cohort, roughly five DR-DQ haplotypes were treated as single units for association and clustering. Across around 400 genotyped donors of the cohort, an average of 235,054 unique TCR beta nucleotide sequences per donor were sequenced, and around 19% of those sequences were non-productive.

Library method: the immunoSEQ multiplex PCR assay. For the multiplex PCR, a mixture combining 60 forward primers for TCR Vbeta segments and 13 reverse primers for TCR Jbeta segments was used. A multiplex PCR assay on genomic DNA amplified the CDR3 region of rearranged TCR beta genes. On the Illumina HiSeq System, the amplified TCR beta libraries were sequenced as 87-base-pair reads. The paper's data handling went like this. In a later analysis, some 80 million unique TCR beta chains were counted across the 666 repertoires, and around 11 million of these chains were shared by at least two donors. To remove PCR and sequencing errors, raw reads were error-corrected and collapsed into unique sequences using a nearest-neighbor algorithm that merged closely related sequences. V, D and J gene segments were assigned by aligning CDR3 sequences to IMGT reference sequences. For a sequence to be retained, a match of at least six nucleotides to both a V gene segment and a J gene segment was required. A rearrangement counted as productive if the CDR3 had no stop codons and remained in frame with V and J, and every other rearrangement counted as non-productive. CDR3 was defined according to IMGT convention as the region running from the second conserved V-encoded cysteine to the conserved J-encoded phenylalanine. The earlier analysis of roughly 590 of the donors excluded sequences that lacked an unambiguous match to a single V gene segment. In an earlier analysis of approximately 590 of the donors, V segments were called functional above 56.7% productive rearrangements and were called segregating when the between-donor standard deviation exceeded 5%. A statistical classification framework was built for diagnosing cytomegalovirus status from the catalog of TCR beta chain sequences. In a later analysis, V and J genes were assigned by comparing TCR nucleotide sequences against IMGT/GENE-DB human TR gene sequences. A later analysis assigned CDR3 sequences and most-parsimonious VDJ recombination scenarios with the TCRdist pipeline. A later analysis defined each TCR beta chain by its CDR3 amino acid sequence plus V-gene family, and excluded reads lacking a unique V-gene family. A later analysis removed roughly 590 highly shared, low-generation-probability nucleotide sequences to deal with suspected cross-contamination and a sequencing artifact. For each public chain, a later analysis derived a clonal expansion index from normalized ranks of inferred template counts within each repertoire. In a later analysis, generation probabilities were computed using a VDJ recombination model fitted to out-of-frame rearrangements, and the results were checked against IGoR. A later analysis scored TCR-TCR, TCR-HLA and TCR-CMV co-occurrence with hypergeometric tests, applying a repertoire-size bias correction to TCR pairs. False discovery rates were estimated in a later analysis by permuting HLA or CMV assignments 20 times. In a later analysis, co-occurring TCRs were grouped using DBSCAN, with TCRdist sequence similarity added in when clustering inside HLA-allele-positive subsets. Repertoires with fewer than 30,000 or more than 120,000 public chains were left out of co-occurrence clustering, as were about 5 repertoires with anomalous nucleotide sharing. As stored in TCRdb, this immuneACCESS dataset retains in-frame rearrangements with V and J assigned. A fraction of the clones does not appear; measured against another copy, unresolved V genes explain less than half of the discrepancy, and the remainder lacks a known reason. V, J and clone size reflect that table, while D and trimming were determined from the DNA. Present in this sample are 200,000 or so clones, roughly four fifths of which were seen just once. The top ten clonotypes cover approximately 2.1% of the sample.

On the study overall, not on this receptor specifically: A group of highly shared sequence variants was considered likely to be a technical artifact of the sequencing pipeline. Immune exposure information for the cohort was limited to CMV serostatus. The classifier was reported to diagnose cytomegalovirus status with high specificity and sensitivity in both the original and validation cohorts. Only TCR beta chains were sequenced in this cohort, and the absence of alpha or paired-chain data limited detectable features. A further reported finding was that TCR beta sequences accurately predicted the HLA-A and HLA-B alleles for most subjects in the first cohort. It was suggested by the authors that the approach could potentially be generalized to other disease states and immunological phenotypes. The presence/absence analyses assumed that sequencing depth was roughly uniform across donors, and that assumption may not be true. HLA typing was unavailable for some donors at each locus, so association tests used only the typed subset. Some IMGT-functional V segments, including TRBV6-2 and TRBV6-3, could not be distinguished by the 87-base-pair reads and were therefore excluded. A later genetic analysis associated a missense DCLRE1C variant with V-gene and J-gene trimming of TCR beta chains, and an independent cohort replicated the association. Across donors, most TCR sequences were observed very rarely, whereas some public TCRs were present in many individuals. In vitro tests confirmed that a few of the cytomegalovirus-associated TCR beta chains recognize cytomegalovirus antigens. Because counts were too low, about 18 rarely observed V segments, including chromosome 9 orphons, were left out of the earlier analysis of 587 of the donors. Linkage disequilibrium might explain the correlated functional status among segregating V segments, but an unknown experimental factor could not be ruled out. In an earlier analysis of 587 of the donors, most TCR beta V segments appeared in productive rearrangements about 90% or about 30% of the time, broadly matching IMGT annotations. In a later analysis, some 17,000 TCR beta sequences were associated with specific HLA alleles at a false discovery rate of 0.05. In a later analysis, most CMV-associated TCR beta chains were found to appear HLA-restricted, with HLA associations seemingly driven largely by CMV exposure. A later analysis found that HLA-associated TCR beta chains were more clonally expanded and had lower generation probabilities than equally common non-associated chains. In a later analysis, the rate of TCR association differed among HLA loci, with DRB1 alleles having the most associated TCRs and HLA-C alleles having the fewest. A later genetic analysis reported fewer N-insertions in productive TCRs among donors in an Asian-associated ancestry cluster than the roughly 620-donor mean. Several of the top co-occurrence clusters appeared to be linked to parvovirus B19, influenza, CMV and Epstein-Barr virus, according to a later analysis. The study gave a list of under 200 TCR beta chains associated with cytomegalovirus. Assigning TCR associations to individual alleles was difficult when HLA alleles, especially DR and DQ, strongly co-occurred.

The sequencing input was PBMCs. The sequence derives from a woman under 40 in good health and CMV-seropositive. The rearranged chain carries TRBV28 and TRBJ1-1, with 9 bases in between that match TRBD1. The DNA reads as follows: TGTGCCAGCAGCCTGCCGGACAGGGGTCAAACTGAAGCTTTCTTT. Its translation is CASSLPDRGQTEAFF.